The rows below give T cell receptor beta chains drawn from one sample of a study of CD8 T cells in ankylosing spondylitis. TCRdb passed the 5' RACE reads through MiXCR, listing each CDR3 protein once. This sample has some 220,000 distinct CDR3 sequences, with 7.5% to 9.5% found just once. Sample: blood, either unsorted or a sorted T cell fraction (not recorded which). Every receptor here comes from a female donor with ankylosing spondylitis or in good health (not recorded which). Both conserved end residues are part of each CDR3. Each record gives: J gene, clone size, V gene, D gene, CDR3 DNA, CDR3 protein. A D gene is named only where the DNA matches it firmly. A row's size may be missing; if present it is once, few, many or a size class.

TRBJ1-3 | few | TRBV6-5 | NA | TGTGCCAGCAGTTACTCGGCTGGGACTGGAAACACCATATATTTT | CASSYSAGTGNTIYF
TRBJ2-1 | many | TRBV4-3 | NA | TGCGCCAGCAGCCGCGGACTATCCAACAATGAGCAGTTCTTC | CASSRGLSNNEQFF
TRBJ2-2 | many | TRBV5-1 | TRBD1 | TGCGCCAGCAGCTTGTTGGACAGGGTTAGCGGGGAGCTGTTTTTT | CASSLLDRVSGELFF
TRBJ2-1 | many | TRBV12-3/TRBV12-4 | NA | TGTGCCAGCAGTTTCGCGGGGATCTACAATGAGCAGTTCTTC | CASSFAGIYNEQFF
TRBJ1-1 | many | TRBV12-3/TRBV12-4 | NA | TGTGCCAGCAGTGCCCGGGGGGGGAACACTGAAGCTTTCTTT | CASSARGGNTEAFF
TRBJ2-6 | few | TRBV7-9 | NA | TGTGCCAGCAGCTTAGTCAGGGCTCCCGCTGGGGCCAACGTCCTGACTTTC | CASSLVRAPAGANVLTF
TRBJ1-2 | many | TRBV6-5 | NA | TGTGCCAGCAGTTACACAACAGGTTCTAACTATGGCTACACCTTC | CASSYTTGSNYGYTF
TRBJ2-2 | NA | TRBV7-9 | TRBD2 | TGTGCCAGCAGCGCAAGCGGGAGAGGCACCGGGGAGCTGTTTTTT | CASSASGRGTGELFF
TRBJ2-5 | few | TRBV18 | NA | TGTGCCAGCTCACCCGCCCGGATAGAGACCCAGTACTTC | CASSPARIETQYF
TRBJ2-7 | many | TRBV28 | NA | TGTGCCAGCAGCTCCAGTGTGGGCGAGCAGTACTTC | CASSSSVGEQYF
TRBJ2-1 | NA | TRBV7-2 | TRBD2 | TGTGCCAGCGGGGGGGAAGCGGGCGATGAGCAGTTCTTC | CASGGEAGDEQFF
TRBJ1-6 | many | TRBV6-4 | TRBD1 | TGTGCCAGCAGTCCGAGGGACAGAGATAATTCACCCCTCCACTTT | CASSPRDRDNSPLHF
TRBJ2-3 | many | TRBV7-2 | TRBD2 | TGTGCCAGCAGCCAACTAGCGGCACTAGTCACAGATACGCAGTATTTT | CASSQLAALVTDTQYF
TRBJ2-3 | few | TRBV13 | TRBD2 | TGTGCCAGCAGCTCGAAGGCGGGAGGGCCCCGCACAGATACGCAGTATTTT | CASSSKAGGPRTDTQYF
TRBJ2-7 | NA | TRBV28 | NA | TGTGCCAGCAGTTCCCCAAGACAGGTAGCGGCGGCCTACGAGCAGTACTTC | CASSSPRQVAAAYEQYF
TRBJ1-4 | few | TRBV3-1 | NA | TGTGCCAGCAGCACTCTTTCTGGGGGCGAAAAACTGTTTTTT | CASSTLSGGEKLFF
TRBJ2-7 | many | TRBV4-1 | NA | TGCGCCAGCAGCCCAGTGGAAGGGGGGGAATACGAGCAGTACTTC | CASSPVEGGEYEQYF
TRBJ1-2 | few | TRBV30 | TRBD1 | TGTGCCTGGGGGCAGGGGGACTATGGCTACACCTTC | CAWGQGDYGYTF
TRBJ2-7 | many | TRBV3-1 | NA | TGTGCCAGCAGCCAGCAGGCAGCCTACGAGCAGTACTTC | CASSQQAAYEQYF
TRBJ2-3 | many | TRBV5-4 | NA | TGTGCCAGCAGCTTCGCCAGGGCCGAATATTCGCAGTATTTT | CASSFARAEYSQYF
TRBJ1-1 | many | TRBV19 | NA | TGTGCCAGTAGTTCACACGTAGGGGTTGGCACTGAAGCTTTCTTT | CASSSHVGVGTEAFF
TRBJ2-1 | many | TRBV9 | NA | TGTGCCAGCAGAAGGGACAATGAGCAGTTCTTC | CASRRDNEQFF
TRBJ2-1 | many | TRBV12-5 | NA | TGTGCTAGTGGTTTATCGGGGAACTCCTACAATGAGCAGTTCTTC | CASGLSGNSYNEQFF
TRBJ2-1 | many | TRBV6-2/TRBV6-3 | NA | TGTGCCAGCAGCACCGGTTTGGATGAGCAGTTCTTC | CASSTGLDEQFF
TRBJ1-1 | many | TRBV4-3 | NA | TGCGCCAGCAGCCAAGAGGTCAGAAGGACTGAAGCTTTCTTT | CASSQEVRRTEAFF
TRBJ1-3 | many | TRBV30 | NA | TGTGCCTGGACCAGGGCCGGAAACACCATATATTTT | CAWTRAGNTIYF
TRBJ2-6 | many | TRBV20-1 | NA | TGCAGTGCTAGAGCCGGGTCTGGGGCCAACGTCCTGACTTTC | CSARAGSGANVLTF
TRBJ2-6 | many | TRBV21-1 | NA | TGTGCCAGCAGCAAAGGAAAACCCGACGGAGGCAGCTCTGGGGCCAACGTCCTGACTTTC | CASSKGKPDGGSSGANVLTF
TRBJ1-2 | many | TRBV2 | TRBD1 | TGTGCCAAATCTCAGGGGGACGCCTATGGCTACACCTTC | CAKSQGDAYGYTF
TRBJ1-6 | many | TRBV5-1 | NA | TGCGCCAGCAGCTTGGAAGCAGGACGAAATAATTCACCCCTCCACTTT | CASSLEAGRNNSPLHF
TRBJ2-3 | many | TRBV20-1 | TRBD2 | TGCAGTGCTAGAGTAGCGGGCTCGGATACGCAGTATTTT | CSARVAGSDTQYF
TRBJ1-2 | few | TRBV7-2 | NA | TGTGCCAGCAGCCCTGTCCTAGGGGGGAACTATGGCTACACCTTC | CASSPVLGGNYGYTF
TRBJ2-6 | NA | TRBV20-1 | NA | TGCAGTGCTAAAAATTTGGGGGGCTCTGGGGCCAACGTCCTGACTTTC | CSAKNLGGSGANVLTF
TRBJ1-5 | many | TRBV15 | TRBD1 | TGTGCCACCAGCAGAGGTGACAGGGGATTTCAGCCCCAGCATTTT | CATSRGDRGFQPQHF
TRBJ1-2 | NA | TRBV7-2 | TRBD1 | TGTGGCAGCAGCTTAGGGGGACAGGCGCACTATGGCTACACCTTC | CGSSLGGQAHYGYTF
TRBJ2-2 | NA | TRBV5-5 | NA | TGTGCCAGCAGGTCCTACAGTGCGACCGGGGAGCTGTTTTTT | CASRSYSATGELFF
TRBJ2-7 | many | TRBV7-3 | TRBD1 | TGTGCCAGCAGCTTATGTCGGGGACAGGACTCAACCCACGAGCAGTACTTC | CASSLCRGQDSTHEQYF
TRBJ2-7 | many | TRBV10-1 | TRBD2 | TGCGCCAGCAGTGTCTCTCGGGCTAGCGGATCCTACGAGCAGTACTTC | CASSVSRASGSYEQYF
TRBJ2-1 | many | TRBV20-1 | TRBD2 | TGCAGTGCTAATAGCGCCGGTCCGACGGGGGGCAATGAGCAGTTCTTC | CSANSAGPTGGNEQFF
TRBJ2-1 | many | TRBV5-5 | TRBD1 | TGTGCCAGCAGCTTGGCCGTAGGACAGGGGGCTAATGAGCAGTTCTTC | CASSLAVGQGANEQFF
TRBJ2-5 | many | TRBV28 | NA | TGTGCCAGCAAGCTAGGGGAGACCCAGTACTTC | CASKLGETQYF
TRBJ2-7 | few | TRBV28 | TRBD2 | TGTGCCAGCAGTCCCCTCGCTAGCGGGAGTAGGTACGAGCAGTACTTC | CASSPLASGSRYEQYF
TRBJ2-7 | many | TRBV29-1 | TRBD1 | TGCAGCGCCTGGAGACAGGGCTACGAGCAGTACTTC | CSAWRQGYEQYF
TRBJ2-3 | NA | TRBV11-2 | NA | TGTGCCAGCAGCTTAAATCCGCCCCGGAGCACAGATACGCAGTATTTT | CASSLNPPRSTDTQYF
TRBJ1-1 | many | TRBV5-1 | TRBD1 | TGCGCCAGCAGCTGGAACCGCGGACAGGGGACCACTGAAGCTTTCTTT | CASSWNRGQGTTEAFF
TRBJ2-5 | many | TRBV12-3/TRBV12-4 | TRBD2 | TGTGCCAGCAGCCAAGGACTAGCGGGAGTTATTGAGACCCAGTACTTC | CASSQGLAGVIETQYF